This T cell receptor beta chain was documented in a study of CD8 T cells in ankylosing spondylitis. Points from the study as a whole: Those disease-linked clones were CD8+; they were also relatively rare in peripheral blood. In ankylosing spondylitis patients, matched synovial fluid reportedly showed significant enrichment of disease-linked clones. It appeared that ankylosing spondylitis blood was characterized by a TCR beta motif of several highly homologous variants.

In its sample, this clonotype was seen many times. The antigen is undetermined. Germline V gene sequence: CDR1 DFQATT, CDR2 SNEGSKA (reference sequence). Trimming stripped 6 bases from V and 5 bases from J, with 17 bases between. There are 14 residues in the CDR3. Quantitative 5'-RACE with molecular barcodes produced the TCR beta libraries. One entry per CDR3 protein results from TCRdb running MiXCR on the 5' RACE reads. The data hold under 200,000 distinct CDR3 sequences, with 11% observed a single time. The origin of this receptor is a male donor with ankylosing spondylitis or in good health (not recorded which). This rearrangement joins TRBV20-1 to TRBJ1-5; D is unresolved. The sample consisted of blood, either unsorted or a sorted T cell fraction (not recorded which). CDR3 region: CSASSGRIDQPQHF. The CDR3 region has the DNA TGCAGTGCAAGTAGTGGACGGATCGATCAGCCCCAGCATTTT.